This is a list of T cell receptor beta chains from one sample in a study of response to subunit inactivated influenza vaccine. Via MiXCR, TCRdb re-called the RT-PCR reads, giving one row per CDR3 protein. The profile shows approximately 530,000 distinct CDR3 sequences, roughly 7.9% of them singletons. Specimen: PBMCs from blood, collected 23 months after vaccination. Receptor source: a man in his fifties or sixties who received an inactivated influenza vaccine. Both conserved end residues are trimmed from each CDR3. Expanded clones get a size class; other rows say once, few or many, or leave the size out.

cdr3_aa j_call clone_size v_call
SARDFRDPSTYNEQF TRBJ2-1 many TRBV20-1
SARDSYTDTQY TRBJ2-3 many TRBV20-1
ASSLGQNSGHEKLF TRBJ1-4 NA TRBV5-1
SARGTDTQY TRBJ2-3 many TRBV20-1
ASSLFPETEAF TRBJ1-1 many TRBV5-5
SATPQSYEQY TRBJ2-7 few TRBV20-1
ASSVVRGGLTGELF TRBJ2-2 NA TRBV9
SASLSGVEAF TRBJ1-1 few TRBV20-1
ASKMGTSTHEQF TRBJ2-1 many TRBV5-1
ASSADFNQPQH TRBJ1-5 many TRBV7-2
ASSQDKTANYGYT TRBJ1-2 many TRBV4-2
AWSGGTYEQY TRBJ2-7 NA TRBV30
ASSLSWKTYEQY TRBJ2-7 NA TRBV27
ASSYLPGLTNYGYT TRBJ1-2 few TRBV7-2
ASSLESLRGTQY TRBJ2-5 NA TRBV12-3/TRBV12-4
ASSRDPSVGNSGANVLT TRBJ2-6 many TRBV4-1
ASSYRPRGLNSPLH TRBJ1-6 NA TRBV6-5
ASSQDAAGAKDTQY TRBJ2-3 NA TRBV4-2
ATRIAGNTIY TRBJ1-3 many TRBV12-3/TRBV12-4
ASSGTSGGSYEQY TRBJ2-7 few TRBV18
ASSVSGLPTDTQY TRBJ2-3 NA TRBV9
ATSRDVGVYNEQF TRBJ2-1 NA TRBV15
ASNFRQGWNEQF TRBJ2-1 NA TRBV6-2/TRBV6-3
ASRSSGGSQETQY TRBJ2-5 few TRBV5-1
ATSDSGLATYNEQF TRBJ2-1 few TRBV24-1
ATSGGRVIRAGVRDTQY TRBJ2-3 few TRBV24-1
ASNGGAGGPKNYNEQF TRBJ2-1 few TRBV11-2
ASSLPGQLGYEQY TRBJ2-7 NA TRBV3-1
ASSQETLGQSTYEQY TRBJ2-7 NA TRBV4-2
ASSLAPRQLQETQY TRBJ2-5 NA TRBV11-2
ASKGRFNPYEQY TRBJ2-7 NA TRBV6-2/TRBV6-3
ASSPRQDNQPQH TRBJ1-5 many TRBV28
ASSVDRVSYEQY TRBJ2-7 many TRBV7-8
ASSFGTGGDEQY TRBJ2-7 NA TRBV5-7
ASRRLAGVHYNEQF TRBJ2-1 NA TRBV6-1